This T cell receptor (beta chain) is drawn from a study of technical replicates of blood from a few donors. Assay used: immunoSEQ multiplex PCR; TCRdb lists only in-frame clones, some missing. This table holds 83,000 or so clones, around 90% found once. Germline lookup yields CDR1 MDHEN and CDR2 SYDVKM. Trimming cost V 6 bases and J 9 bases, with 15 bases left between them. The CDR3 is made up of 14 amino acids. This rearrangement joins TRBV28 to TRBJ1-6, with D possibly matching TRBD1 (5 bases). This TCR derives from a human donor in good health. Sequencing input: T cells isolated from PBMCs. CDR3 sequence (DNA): TGTGCCAGCAGGCCTTGGTGGGGCGGTTCACCCCTCCACTTT. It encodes CASRPWWGGSPLHF.